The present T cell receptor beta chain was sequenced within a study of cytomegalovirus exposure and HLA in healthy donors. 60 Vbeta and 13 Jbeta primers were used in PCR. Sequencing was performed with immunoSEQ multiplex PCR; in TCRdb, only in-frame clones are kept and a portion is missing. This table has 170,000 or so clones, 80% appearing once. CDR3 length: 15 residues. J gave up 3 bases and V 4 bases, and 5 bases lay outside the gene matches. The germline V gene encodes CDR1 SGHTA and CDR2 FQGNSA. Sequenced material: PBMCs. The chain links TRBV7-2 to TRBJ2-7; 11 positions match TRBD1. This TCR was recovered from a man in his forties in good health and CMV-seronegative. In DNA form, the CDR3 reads TGTGCCAGCAGCTCGACCGGGACAGGGGGCTACGAGCAGTACTTC. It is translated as CASSSTGTGGYEQYF.